This is a list of T cell receptor beta chains from one sample in a study of CD8 T cells in Susac syndrome. TCRdb re-derived calls from the immunoSEQ multiplex PCR reads in MiXCR, one entry per CDR3 protein. The sample consists of roughly 180,000 distinct CDR3 sequences, just under 95% of them appearing once. The sequenced sample consisted of CD4+ T cells from PBMCs. Receptors were obtained from a human donor in good health. The CDR3 runs from the conserved cysteine through the conserved F or W. D genes are given only for firm matches. Clone sizes are given selectively: once, few, many, or a class where the clone is expanded.

D: .
J: TRBJ1-3
size: few
V: TRBV7-9
DNA: TGTGCCAGCAGTCTGGGTGGAAACACCATATATTTT
CDR3: CASSLGGNTIYF

D: TRBD1
J: TRBJ1-5
size: .
V: TRBV12-3/TRBV12-4
DNA: TGTGCCAGCAGTTTTCAGGGGGACAATCAGCCCCAGCATTTT
CDR3: CASSFQGDNQPQHF

D: .
J: TRBJ2-3
size: .
V: TRBV4-1
DNA: TGCGCCAGCAGCCAAGGGATCCAGGGACGGGGAACAGATACGCAGTATTTT
CDR3: CASSQGIQGRGTDTQYF

D: TRBD2
J: TRBJ2-5
size: .
V: TRBV6-5
DNA: TGTGCCAGCAGGGTAGCGGGAAGGGAGACCCAGTACTTC
CDR3: CASRVAGRETQYF

D: .
J: TRBJ2-7
size: .
V: TRBV27
DNA: TGTGCCAGCAGTAGGGACTCCCTGCTGCCCTACGAGCAGTACTTC
CDR3: CASSRDSLLPYEQYF

D: TRBD2
J: TRBJ2-7
size: .
V: TRBV5-4
DNA: TGTGCCAGCAGCTTGGTGGGGGGGACCTACGAGCAGTACTTC
CDR3: CASSLVGGTYEQYF

D: .
J: TRBJ2-7
size: .
V: TRBV20-1
DNA: TGCAGTGGGAAGGGAGTCTCCTACGAGCAGTACTTC
CDR3: CSGKGVSYEQYF

D: .
J: TRBJ2-3
size: .
V: TRBV14
DNA: TGTGCCAGCAGCCAACAACCCTGGACAGTTAGCACAGATACGCAGTATTTT
CDR3: CASSQQPWTVSTDTQYF

D: .
J: TRBJ1-1
size: .
V: TRBV30
DNA: TGTGCCTGGAGGATCTCAGGGAACACTGAAGCTTTCTTT
CDR3: CAWRISGNTEAFF

D: TRBD2
J: TRBJ2-7
size: once
V: TRBV5-1
DNA: TGCGCCAGCAGCTTGTCTAGCGGTTTGAGAGGATCCGAGCAGTACTTC
CDR3: CASSLSSGLRGSEQYF

D: .
J: TRBJ2-1
size: .
V: TRBV5-1
DNA: TGCGCCAGCAGCTCTCCCACCCGGGACATACAGTTCTTC
CDR3: CASSSPTRDIQFF

D: .
J: TRBJ1-1
size: .
V: TRBV7-9
DNA: TGTGCCAGCAGATCTAGGCCCAGGGTGGAGGGCACTGAAGCTTTCTTT
CDR3: CASRSRPRVEGTEAFF

D: .
J: TRBJ2-2
size: .
V: TRBV9
DNA: TGTGCCAGCAGCGACCATTACGGGGAGCTGTTTTTT
CDR3: CASSDHYGELFF

D: .
J: TRBJ1-1
size: .
V: TRBV7-8
DNA: TGTGCCAGCAGCTACACCTCACGGAACACTGAAGCTTTCTTT
CDR3: CASSYTSRNTEAFF

D: TRBD2
J: TRBJ2-3
size: .
V: TRBV30
DNA: TGTGCCTGGAGTGAAGCGGGAGGGGCAGATACGCAGTATTTT
CDR3: CAWSEAGGADTQYF

D: .
J: TRBJ1-1
size: .
V: TRBV29-1
DNA: TGCAGCACCCTAAGGTCGGGCACTGAAGCTTTCTTT
CDR3: CSTLRSGTEAFF

D: TRBD1
J: TRBJ1-2
size: .
V: TRBV7-9
DNA: TGTGCCAGCAGCCCGGGACAGGGCCTAGACTATGGCTACACCTTC
CDR3: CASSPGQGLDYGYTF

D: TRBD1
J: TRBJ2-6
size: .
V: TRBV12-3/TRBV12-4
DNA: TGTGCCAGCAGTAAACGACAGGGGTCTGGGGCCAACGTCCTGACTTTC
CDR3: CASSKRQGSGANVLTF

D: .
J: TRBJ2-7
size: .
V: TRBV10-2
DNA: TGCGCCAGCAGTGAGTGGACCCCTCCCGAGCAGTACTTC
CDR3: CASSEWTPPEQYF

D: .
J: TRBJ2-1
size: .
V: TRBV20-1
DNA: TGCAGTGCTAGTAAGACTGGCGGGTTGCGCAATGAGCAGTTCTTC
CDR3: CSASKTGGLRNEQFF

D: .
J: TRBJ2-7
size: .
V: TRBV30
DNA: TGTGCCTGGAGTGTCCGACTCCTGGCTTTCGAGCAGTACTTC
CDR3: CAWSVRLLAFEQYF

D: .
J: TRBJ2-1
size: .
V: TRBV7-3
DNA: TGTGCCAGCAGCTTAATAACCCTTCCCCATGAGCAGTTCTTC
CDR3: CASSLITLPHEQFF

D: .
J: TRBJ2-3
size: .
V: TRBV2
DNA: TGTGCCAGCAGTGGGTCGCTAACGCCAGATACGCAGTATTTT
CDR3: CASSGSLTPDTQYF

D: .
J: TRBJ2-7
size: .
V: TRBV5-1
DNA: TGCGCCAGCAGCTTGCACCGAGACGAGCAGTACTTC
CDR3: CASSLHRDEQYF

D: TRBD2
J: TRBJ2-1
size: .
V: TRBV2
DNA: TGTGCCACCGACGGACTAGGAGGTATCAATGAGCAGTTCTTC
CDR3: CATDGLGGINEQFF

D: .
J: TRBJ2-7
size: .
V: TRBV30
DNA: TGTGCCTGGAGTGTCATGGCTGGAACCTACGAGCAGTACTTC
CDR3: CAWSVMAGTYEQYF

D: TRBD1
J: TRBJ1-2
size: .
V: TRBV28
DNA: TGTGCCAGCAGTTTACAACCTCCGGGACAGGGTAACTATGGCTACACCTTC
CDR3: CASSLQPPGQGNYGYTF

D: .
J: TRBJ2-7
size: .
V: TRBV27
DNA: TGTGCCAGCAGCGGGACAAGGAGCTCCTACGAGCAGTACTTC
CDR3: CASSGTRSSYEQYF